The source of this T cell receptor (beta chain) is a study of blood T cells in healthy people across ages. On the study more broadly: Template switching picked up about one barcoded beta molecule for each two T cells. Findings and limits, study-wide: Researchers deemed the diversity estimates from one million T cells underestimates. Since the PBMCs were unsorted, naive and antigen-experienced cells could not be conclusively compared.

Note on this clonotype: Its antigen is currently unknown.

Using a J-beta primer mix together with a sample-barcoded 5' primer, a second PCR was run for about 7 to 12 cycles. TCRdb reanalysed the 5' RACE reads using MiXCR and keeps one entry per CDR3 protein. The data hold some 780,000 distinct CDR3 sequences, with 56% observed a single time. The germline V gene has CDR1 SGHTA and CDR2 FQGTGA. The CDR3 is 13 residues long. V was cut by 1 base and J by 5 bases, with 6 bases left in between. Donors were systemically healthy Caucasian individuals from Russia aged roughly 6 to 95 years. This sequence joins TRBV7-3 and TRBJ2-1; no firm D call. The source of this sequence is a man aged 40-55 years in good health. The sample was blood. CDR3 protein: CASSLSIDNEQFF. The CDR3 DNA reads as TGTGCCAGCAGCTTAAGTATAGACAATGAGCAGTTCTTC.